This T cell receptor (beta chain) was sequenced for a study of patients and donors after allogeneic stem cell transplantation. CDR3 size: 18 residues. CDR1 and CDR2 (germline): SGHRS, YFSETQ. Trimming stripped 2 bases from V and 5 bases from J, with 23 bases between. Using its own MiXCR run on the RT-PCR reads, TCRdb lists one record per CDR3 protein. Of roughly 940,000 distinct CDR3 sequences in the sample, about a sixth were seen once. This clonotype was seen only a few times. The source of this sequence is a human donor who was either an allogeneic HSCT recipient or a stem cell or donor lymphocyte infusion donor (not recorded which). It is not recorded whose cells these are; they may come from a transplant donor. V gene TRBV5-1 combines with J gene TRBJ1-5, with D perhaps matching TRBD1 (6 bases). The material sequenced was blood, either unsorted or a sorted T cell fraction (not recorded which). The CDR3 bases are TGCGCCAGCAGCTTAGGGGCCTCAATAAGACAGGCCTATCAGCCCCAGCATTTT. The encoded protein is CASSLGASIRQAYQPQHF.